Listed below are T cell receptor beta chains from one sample, sequenced in a study of blood T cell repertoires in COVID-19. Measured with immunoSEQ multiplex PCR; TCRdb has only the in-frame clones, and not every one. The data show fewer than 250,000 clones, 84% seen once. The sequenced sample was peripheral blood. Receptors originate from a man aged 25 to 40 with active or convalescent COVID-19. Both conserved end residues are part of each CDR3. A D gene is named only where the DNA matches it firmly. Size values are once, few and many counts, or a class for expanded clones, and some rows have none.

>12|TRBJ1-2|NA|NA|TRBV9
TGTGCCAGCAGCGCATGGGGAGGTGGCTACACCTTC
CASSAWGGGYTF
>15|TRBJ1-5|TRBD1|NA|TRBV19
TGTGCCAGTAGTATGGGACAGGGTGGTGTTCAGCCCCAGCATTTT
CASSMGQGGVQPQHF
>16|TRBJ2-3|TRBD2|NA|TRBV19
TGTGCCAGTAGTCCCCGGACTAGCGGGATTACAGATACGCAGTATTTT
CASSPRTSGITDTQYF
>14|TRBJ1-2|NA|NA|TRBV6-5
TGTGCCAGCAGATTTGACCAGGGACTAGGCGTCTACACCTTC
CASRFDQGLGVYTF
>14|TRBJ1-5|TRBD1|NA|TRBV6-2/TRBV6-3
TGTGCCAGCAGTTATGTGACAGGGGTTCAGCCCCAGCATTTT
CASSYVTGVQPQHF
>14|TRBJ1-5|TRBD1|NA|TRBV30
TGTGCCTGGAGCCGTACCACAGGGGGCCAGCCCCAGCATTTT
CAWSRTTGGQPQHF
>15|TRBJ2-1|TRBD2|NA|TRBV24-1
TGTGCCACCAGCGCCCAACTAGCGCCCGCCAATGAGCAGTTCTTC
CATSAQLAPANEQFF
>14|TRBJ1-1|TRBD1|few|TRBV30
TGTGCCTGGAGAGAGGGACAGTTGAACACTGAAGCTTTCTTT
CAWREGQLNTEAFF
>15|TRBJ2-3|NA|NA|TRBV30
TGTGCCTGGAGTGTACATCAGGCGGGTACAGATACGCAGTATTTT
CAWSVHQAGTDTQYF
>15|TRBJ2-1|TRBD2|NA|TRBV4-2
TGTGCCAGCAACACAAACGGACTAGCAGCGAATGAGCAGTTCTTC
CASNTNGLAANEQFF
>16|TRBJ2-3|TRBD1|NA|TRBV4-1
TGCGCCAGCAGCCACGGCCGGACAGGGTCAGCTGATACGCAGTATTTT
CASSHGRTGSADTQYF
>14|TRBJ1-3|NA|NA|TRBV2
TGTGCCAGCAGCGCTACCTTCTCTGGAAACACCATATATTTT
CASSATFSGNTIYF
>15|TRBJ2-3|TRBD2|NA|TRBV9
TGTGCCAGCAGCTACCCGGGACTAGATAGAGATACGCAGTATTTT
CASSYPGLDRDTQYF
>19|TRBJ2-3|NA|NA|TRBV21-1
TGTGCCAGCAGCAAATTAAGGCTTCCTAGCGGGGGGTGCGGAGATACGCAGTATTTT
CASSKLRLPSGGCGDTQYF
>14|TRBJ2-3|NA|NA|TRBV19
TGTGCCAGTAGTCAGGGCACCGACACAGATACGCAGTATTTT
CASSQGTDTDTQYF
>16|TRBJ2-2|NA|NA|TRBV6-2/TRBV6-3
TGTGCCAGCAGTTACTATGGGGCTACGAACACCGGGGAGCTGTTTTTT
CASSYYGATNTGELFF
>15|TRBJ2-7|TRBD2|NA|TRBV2
TGTGCCAGCAACCCCACTGCGGGGGGCTGGTACGAGCAGTACTTC
CASNPTAGGWYEQYF
>14|TRBJ1-6|TRBD1|NA|TRBV5-5
TGTGCCAGCAGCACGGACAGGGCAAATTCACCCCTCCACTTT
CASSTDRANSPLHF
>9|TRBJ2-7|NA|NA|TRBV2
TGTGCCACTCGGAGAGAGCAGTACTTC
CATRREQYF
>15|TRBJ2-1|TRBD1|once|TRBV12-5
TGTGCTAGTGGAAAACAGGGGGGCCCTAACAATGAGCAGTTCTTC
CASGKQGGPNNEQFF
>15|TRBJ2-1|TRBD2|NA|TRBV2
TGTGCCAGCAGTGAAAGCTGGGAGGGGTACAATGAGCAGTTCTTC
CASSESWEGYNEQFF
>15|TRBJ1-2|NA|few|TRBV29-1
TGCAGCGTCAGCCCCCCGTCAGACAGACTTTATGGCTACACCTTC
CSVSPPSDRLYGYTF
>16|TRBJ2-3|TRBD2|NA|TRBV7-2
TGTGCCAGCAGCCGTCGGACTAGCCTTAGCACAGATACGCAGTATTTT
CASSRRTSLSTDTQYF
>15|TRBJ1-2|NA|few|TRBV5-1
TGCGCCAGCAGACGAGGAGGGGCCCCTAGGTATGGCTACACCTTC
CASRRGGAPRYGYTF
>15|TRBJ2-2|NA|many|TRBV10-1
TGCGCCAGCAGTGAGTCGAAGGGGCCTACCGGGGAGCTGTTTTTT
CASSESKGPTGELFF
>16|TRBJ2-3|TRBD2|NA|TRBV11-2
TGTGCCAGCAGCCTTCGACTAGCACTTAGCACAGATACGCAGTATTTT
CASSLRLALSTDTQYF
>13|TRBJ1-2|NA|NA|TRBV28
TGTGCCAGCAGTATACTTAGGAGTTGGGGCTACACCTTC
CASSILRSWGYTF
>14|TRBJ2-7|TRBD2|NA|TRBV9
TGTGCCAGCAGCCCCTTCGGGAGGGCGAACGAGCAGTACTTC
CASSPFGRANEQYF
>14|TRBJ1-1|NA|NA|TRBV28
TGTGCCAGCAGTCGGACAAACATGGGTACTGAAGCTTTCTTT
CASSRTNMGTEAFF
>16|TRBJ2-1|TRBD2|once|TRBV9
TGTGCCAGCAGCGTAGTTCCCAGCGGGATCCACAATGAGCAGTTCTTC
CASSVVPSGIHNEQFF
>13|TRBJ1-2|TRBD1|NA|TRBV6-5
TGTGCCAGCAGACCAGACAGGGTCTATGGCTACACCTTC
CASRPDRVYGYTF
>14|TRBJ2-2|TRBD2|NA|TRBV5-1
TGCGCCATTCGGGGACTAGGGGACACCGGGGAGCTGTTTTTT
CAIRGLGDTGELFF
>15|TRBJ2-2|TRBD1|NA|TRBV18
TGTGCCAGCTCACGGGAACAGGGGGACACCGGGGAGCTGTTTTTT
CASSREQGDTGELFF
>13|TRBJ1-1|NA|once|TRBV6-5
TGTGCCAGCAGTTACGGGCGGAGGACTGAAGCTTTCTTT
CASSYGRRTEAFF
>13|TRBJ2-1|NA|once|TRBV10-3
TGTGCCATCAAGAGGGGGACGGACAATGAGCAGTTCTTC
CAIKRGTDNEQFF
>15|TRBJ2-3|TRBD1|NA|TRBV2
TGTGCCAGCAGTGAAGTTGACAGGGCGGAAGATACGCAGTATTTT
CASSEVDRAEDTQYF
>14|TRBJ2-1|NA|NA|TRBV5-4
TGTGCCAGCAGCTTCTCGAGCTCGGGAGATGAGCAGTTCTTC
CASSFSSSGDEQFF
>15|TRBJ2-5|TRBD2|NA|TRBV7-2
TGTGCCAGCAGCCCATCCGTAGCGGGGCGCGAGACCCAGTACTTC
CASSPSVAGRETQYF
>12|TRBJ1-2|TRBD1|NA|TRBV4-2
TGTGCCAGCATGGGGACAGACTATGGCTACACCTTC
CASMGTDYGYTF
>16|TRBJ2-7|NA|NA|TRBV28
TGTGCCAGCAGTCCCTCAGAAGGACTGGGCAACCACGAGCAGTACTTC
CASSPSEGLGNHEQYF
>11|TRBJ2-7|NA|few|TRBV20-1
TGCAGTGCTAGGAACCGGTTACAGCAGTACTTC
CSARNRLQQYF